These 17 T cell receptor beta chains were sequenced from one sample in a study of blood T cell repertoires in COVID-19. Profiling relied on immunoSEQ multiplex PCR, and the TCRdb table lists in-frame clones only, not all of them. Found here are about 230,000 clones, roughly 80% of them singletons; the top ten hold approximately 4.8%. What was sequenced was peripheral blood. The receptors come from a man aged 50 to 60 with active or convalescent COVID-19.

This clone has only one observation. The CDR3 nucleotides read TGTGCCAGCAGGACCCAGGGGGAGCCTGAAGCTTTCTTT. Translated, it gives CASRTQGEPEAFF. The chain joins TRBV3-1 (or the pseudogene TRBV3-2) to TRBJ1-1; the match to TRBD1 covers 7 bases. Looked up from germline, CDR1 is LGHDT and CDR2 is YNNKEL (reference sequence). Germline trimming cut 6 bases from V and 6 bases from J; bases unmatched to any gene: 7. This CDR3 is 13 amino acids long.

Comments on this clone: Germline is not matched at one junction end, which may reflect a read error. CDR3 nucleotide sequence: TGTGCCTGTAGTACCCCCGGGACAGAACAAGAGACCCAGTACTTC. Its protein product is CACSTPGTEQETQYF. The chain recombines TRBV19 with TRBJ2-5; 7 bases map to TRBD1. CDR3 length equals 15 residues. CDR1 LNHDA and CDR2 SQIVND come from the germline V gene (reference sequence).

This rearrangement joins TRBV9 to TRBJ2-2; TRBD2 agrees at 7 bases. The CDR3 extends over 17 amino acids. Germline V CDR1 and CDR2: SGDLS, YYNGEE. Unmatched junction bases numbered 8, after V lost 3 bases and J lost 0 bases. The CDR3 sequence is CASSASPGGTNTGELFF. CDR3 nucleotide sequence: TGTGCCAGCAGCGCCTCCCCGGGAGGTACGAACACCGGGGAGCTGTTTTTT.

The chain links TRBV6-5 to TRBJ2-1; 11 bases map to TRBD1. Unmatched junction bases numbered 4, after V lost 5 bases and J lost 4 bases. This CDR3 has 15 amino acids. Germline V gives CDR1 MNHEY, CDR2 SVGAGI. In DNA form, the CDR3 reads TGTGCCAGCAGTCGGACAGGGGGCGGGTACAATGAGCAGTTCTTC. It yields the protein CASSRTGGGYNEQFF.

The CDR3 region has the DNA TGTGCCAGCAGCCAAGAAGTCCCGACAGGGGGTGAAAAACTGTTTTTT. Translating gives CASSQEVPTGGEKLFF. The V call is TRBV4-2, the J call TRBJ1-4; 9 bases agree with TRBD1. The CDR3 contains 16 residues. Germline CDR1 LGHNA, CDR2 YNFKEQ. The ends lost 0 bases at V and 7 bases at J; junction bases unmatched: 6.

The chain joins TRBV9 to TRBJ2-7; 8 bases line up with TRBD1. From germline, CDR1 is SGDLS and CDR2 YYNGEE. The CDR3 has 16 residues. The V and J ends lost 2 bases and 2 bases, in that order; junction bases with no gene match: 9. As DNA, the CDR3 is TGTGCCAGCAGCGTCTCTGGGGACAGGCCGGCCTACGAGCAGTACTTC. Protein product: CASSVSGDRPAYEQYF.

Points on this clone: The junction shows a germline mismatch at one end, possibly a read error. V and J are TRBV3-1 (or the pseudogene TRBV3-2) and TRBJ1-1; 11 bases fit TRBD1. The germline CDR1 and CDR2 sequences are LGHDT and YNNKEL (reference sequence). The CDR3 is 16 amino acids. The CDR3 sequence is CASNQGTGGVGTEAFF. As DNA, the CDR3 is TGTGCCAGCAACCAAGGGACAGGGGGGGTAGGCACTGAAGCTTTCTTT.

This clone was counted between two and nine times. The chain is built from TRBV6-5 and TRBJ2-1; 7 bases are shared with TRBD1. This CDR3 contains 15 residues. V dropped 0 bases and J dropped 6; count of bases not matched to a gene: 5. Germline CDR1 MNHEY, CDR2 SVGAGI. DNA of the CDR3: TGTGCCAGCAGTTACTCTCCGGGACAGAGCAATGAGCAGTTCTTC. It translates to CASSYSPGQSNEQFF.

The chain joins TRBV3-1 (or the pseudogene TRBV3-2) to TRBJ2-2; 11 bases fit TRBD2. CDR1 and CDR2 from the germline V gene are LGHDT and YNNKEL (reference sequence). The CDR3 loop spans 16 amino acids. V was clipped by 5 bases and J by 8 bases; unmatched bases: 10. This CDR3 is CASSTRLAGKGGELFF. DNA for the CDR3: TGTGCCAGCAGCACGAGACTAGCGGGGAAGGGTGGGGAGCTGTTTTTT.

The chain combines TRBV2 with TRBJ2-7; 9 bases map to TRBD2. V shed 8 bases and J 3 bases; nucleotides not matched to a gene: 20. This CDR3 has 18 residues. Germline V gene sequence: CDR1 SNHLY, CDR2 FYNNEI. The CDR3 loop reads CASGMGIVWRGGRYEQYF. The CDR3 DNA reads as TGTGCCAGCGGCATGGGGATTGTTTGGCGGGGGGGCCGCTACGAGCAGTACTTC.

This sequence joins TRBV3-1 (or the pseudogene TRBV3-2) and TRBJ2-1, with 7 bases identical to TRBD1. With 4 bases clipped from V and 7 bases from J, the junction kept 4 bases outside the gene matches. The CDR3 length is 13 residues. Per the germline V gene, CDR1 is LGHDT and CDR2 is YNNKEL (reference sequence). Here the CDR3 reads CASSPQGENEQFF. CDR3 DNA: TGTGCCAGCAGCCCCCAGGGGGAGAATGAGCAGTTCTTC.

This chain links TRBV21-1 with TRBJ1-1; the table's D gene call, TRBD1, was not cross checked with the DNA. TRBV21-1 is a known pseudogene. CDR3 length: 17 residues. The CDR3 nucleotides read TGTGCCAGCAGCAAAGGGACAGGGGGGTGGGTTAACACTGAAGCTTTCTTT. Amino acids: CASSKGTGGWVNTEAFF.

The genes are TRBV9 and TRBJ2-1, with 9 bases fitting TRBD1. The V segment lost 4 bases and the J segment 12 bases; nucleotides outside the gene matches: 5. Germline V gives CDR1 SGDLS, CDR2 YYNGEE. The CDR3 loop spans 12 amino acids. The CDR3 DNA follows: TGTGCCAGCAGCCCCGGACAGGGGACGCAGTTCTTC. This translates into CASSPGQGTQFF.

The gene calls are TRBV28 and TRBJ1-5, with D unresolved. This CDR3 has 16 amino acids. CDR1 and CDR2 (germline): MDHEN, SYDVKM. The germline V and J ends were trimmed by 4 bases and 0 bases, with 13 bases remaining between them. CDR3 DNA sequence: TGTGCCAGCAGTTCCTGGGAGACCCATAGCAATCAGCCCCAGCATTTT. Protein product: CASSSWETHSNQPQHF.

The J gene is TRBJ1-4, the V gene TRBV6-5; D unclear. V was shortened by 9 bases and J by 8 bases, with 16 bases between the two germline ends. The germline V gene has CDR1 MNHEY and CDR2 SVGAGI. The CDR3 loop spans 13 amino acids. In DNA form, the CDR3 reads TGTGCCAGTTACCTCCAAGGGAGGGAAAAACTGTTTTTT. This codes for CASYLQGREKLFF.

This rearrangement joins TRBV7-6 to TRBJ2-6, with 7 bases matching TRBD1. Germline CDR1 reads SGHVS; CDR2 reads FNYEAQ. V lost 5 bases, J lost 0 bases, and 10 bases stayed unmatched. The CDR3 length is 18 residues. DNA for the CDR3: TGTGCCAGCAGCGAGCCGGGACAGCGATTCTCTGGGGCCAACGTCCTGACTTTC. Protein product: CASSEPGQRFSGANVLTF.

The gene calls are TRBV9 and TRBJ2-2; 8 bases fit TRBD2. Unmatched junction bases numbered 4, after V lost 3 bases and J lost 6 bases. The V gene's germline CDR1 is SGDLS and CDR2 YYNGEE. CDR3 size: 14 residues. In DNA form, the CDR3 reads TGTGCCAGCAGCGAATCCGGGGGGGCCGGGGAGCTGTTTTTT. Translation gives CASSESGGAGELFF.